This T cell receptor (beta chain) was captured by sequencing in a study of CD8 T cells in Susac syndrome. The CDR3 has 14 amino acids. Reverse transcription of roughly 0.45 to 1 ug RNA used random hexamers. TCRdb itself ran the immunoSEQ multiplex PCR reads through MiXCR, one entry per CDR3 protein. Among some 240,000 distinct CDR3 sequences, 90% to 97% were seen once, and the ten largest hold about 0.094%. V usage is TRBV21-1 and J usage is TRBJ2-2. TRBV21-1 is a pseudogene segment. This clonotype originated in a human donor with Susac syndrome. Sequencing was done on a sample of CD4+ T cells from PBMCs. The CDR3 DNA follows: TGTGCCAGCAGCAAAACAGAAGACACCGGGGAGCTGTTTTTT. Translating gives CASSKTEDTGELFF.